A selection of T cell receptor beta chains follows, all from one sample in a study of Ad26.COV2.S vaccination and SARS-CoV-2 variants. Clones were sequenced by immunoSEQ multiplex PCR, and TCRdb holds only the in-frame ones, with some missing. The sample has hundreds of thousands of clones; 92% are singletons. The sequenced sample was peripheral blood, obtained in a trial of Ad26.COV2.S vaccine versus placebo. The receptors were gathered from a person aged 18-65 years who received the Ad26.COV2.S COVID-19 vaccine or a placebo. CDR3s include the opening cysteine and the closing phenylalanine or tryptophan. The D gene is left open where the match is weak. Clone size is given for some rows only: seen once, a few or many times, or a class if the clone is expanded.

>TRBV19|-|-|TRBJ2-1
TGTGCCAGTAGTATGGGGGGCCAGTACAATGAGCAGTTCTTC
CASSMGGQYNEQFF
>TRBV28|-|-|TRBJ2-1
TGTGCCAGCAGTGAGGTAGGCTACAATGAGCAGTTCTTC
CASSEVGYNEQFF
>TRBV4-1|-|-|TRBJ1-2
TGCGCCAGCAGCCTAAGTTTCGGGGTCAGGGTAAGGTATGGCTACACCTTC
CASSLSFGVRVRYGYTF
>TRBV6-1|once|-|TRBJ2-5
TGTGCCAGCAGTGAAGGTCAAAGCTGGGAGACCCAGTACTTC
CASSEGQSWETQYF
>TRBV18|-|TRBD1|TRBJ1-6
TGTGCCAGCTCATCGAACGGACAGGGGAATAATTCACCCCTCCACTTT
CASSSNGQGNNSPLHF
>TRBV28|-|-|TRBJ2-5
TGTGCCAGCAGTTTTCGGTCTACAGACCAAGAGACCCAGTACTTC
CASSFRSTDQETQYF
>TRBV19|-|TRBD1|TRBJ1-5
TGTGCCAGTAGTATAGCGCAGGGGGCGAGAGGCAATCAGCCCCAGCATTTT
CASSIAQGARGNQPQHF
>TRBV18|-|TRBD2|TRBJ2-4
TGTGCCAGCTCACCGCCTAGCGGGGGTAAAAACATTCAGTACTTC
CASSPPSGGKNIQYF
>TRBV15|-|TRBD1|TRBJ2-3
TGTGCCACCAGCTGGACAGGGGGCGCCCCAGATACGCAGTATTTT
CATSWTGGAPDTQYF
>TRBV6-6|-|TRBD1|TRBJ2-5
TGTGCCAGCAGCAAATCAGGGGGACGGGAGACCCAGTACTTC
CASSKSGGRETQYF
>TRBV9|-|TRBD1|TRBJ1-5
TGTGCCAGCAGCCCATTCACAATTGGGACAGGGTCTCAGCCCCAGCATTTT
CASSPFTIGTGSQPQHF